This T cell receptor (beta chain) was identified during a study of T cell responses to AZD1222 COVID-19 vaccine. Regarding the study as a whole: White British donors predominated, females outnumbered males, and clonal diversity was possibly underestimated. Unmutated variant regions are reportedly the target of nearly half of TCRs that are spike-specific.

Remarks on this clone: As yet, its antigen is unknown.

Repertoires were generated with immunoSEQ multiplex PCR, while TCRdb's copy carries only in-frame clones and drops some. The sample carries about 180,000 clones, roughly 94% recorded once. V lost 0 bases and J 10 bases, leaving 13 bases between the germline ends. CDR3 length equals 15 residues. Per the germline V gene, CDR1 is MNHEY and CDR2 is SVGAGI. This chain uses TRBV6-5 with TRBJ1-6; D is ambiguous. Source: peripheral blood, taken 28 days after the second AZD1222 dose. This TCR came from an adult who received the AZD1222 COVID-19 vaccine. This chain's CDR3 is CASSYSRQDGSPLHF. For the CDR3, the DNA is TGTGCCAGCAGTTACTCGCGGCAGGACGGCTCACCCCTCCACTTT.